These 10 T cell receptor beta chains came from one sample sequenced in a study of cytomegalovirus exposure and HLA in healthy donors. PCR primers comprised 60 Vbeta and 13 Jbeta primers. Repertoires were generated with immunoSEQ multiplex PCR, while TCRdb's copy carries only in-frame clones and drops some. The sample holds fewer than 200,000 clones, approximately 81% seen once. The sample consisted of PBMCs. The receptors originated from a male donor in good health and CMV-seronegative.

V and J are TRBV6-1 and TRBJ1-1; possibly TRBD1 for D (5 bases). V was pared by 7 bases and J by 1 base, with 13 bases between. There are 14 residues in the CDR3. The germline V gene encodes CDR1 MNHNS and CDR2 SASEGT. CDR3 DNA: TGTGCCAGCACCTTCGACAGACGGAACACTGAAGCTTTCTTT. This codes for CASTFDRRNTEAFF.

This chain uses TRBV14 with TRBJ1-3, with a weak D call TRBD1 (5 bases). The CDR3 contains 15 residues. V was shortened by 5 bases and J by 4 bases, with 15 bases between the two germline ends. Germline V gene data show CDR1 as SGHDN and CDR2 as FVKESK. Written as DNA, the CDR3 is TGTGCCAGCAGCTCCCAGGGCCAAACCGGAAACACCATATATTTT. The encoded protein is CASSSQGQTGNTIYF.

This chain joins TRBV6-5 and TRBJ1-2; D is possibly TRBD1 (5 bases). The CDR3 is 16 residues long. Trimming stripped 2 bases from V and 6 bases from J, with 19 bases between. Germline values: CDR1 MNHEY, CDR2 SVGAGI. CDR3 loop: CASSYEWAGLVNGYTF. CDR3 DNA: TGTGCCAGCAGTTACGAATGGGCAGGGCTGGTCAATGGCTACACCTTC.

CDR3 nucleotides: TGTGCCAGTAGTATAGGCGGGGCCAGTTACGAGCAGTACTTC. Amino acid sequence: CASSIGGASYEQYF. This chain uses TRBV19 with TRBJ2-7, with D tentatively TRBD2 (6 bases). From germline, CDR1 is LNHDA and CDR2 SQIVND (reference sequence). The CDR3 is made up of 14 amino acids. Trimming took off 1 base at V and 4 bases at J, with 11 bases between the two ends.

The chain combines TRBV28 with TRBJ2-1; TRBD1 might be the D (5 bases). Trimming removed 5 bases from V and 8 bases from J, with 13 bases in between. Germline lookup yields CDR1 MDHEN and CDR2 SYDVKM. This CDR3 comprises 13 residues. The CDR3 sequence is CASSPKTEYEQFF. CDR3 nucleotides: TGTGCCAGCAGTCCCAAGACAGAGTATGAGCAGTTCTTC.

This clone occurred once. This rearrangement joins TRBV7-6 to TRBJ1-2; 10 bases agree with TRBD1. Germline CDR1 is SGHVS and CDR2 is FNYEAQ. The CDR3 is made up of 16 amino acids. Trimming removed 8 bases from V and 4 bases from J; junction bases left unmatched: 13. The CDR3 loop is CASADNRGQGPYGYTF. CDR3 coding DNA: TGTGCCAGCGCAGATAATAGGGGACAGGGGCCCTATGGCTACACCTTC. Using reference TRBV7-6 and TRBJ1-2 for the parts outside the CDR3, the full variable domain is GAGVSQSPRYKVTKRGQDVALRCDPISGHVSLYWYRQALGQGPEFLTYFNYEAQQDKSGLPNDRFSAERPEGSISTLTIQRTEQRDSAMYRCASADNRGQGPYGYTFGSGTRLTVV.

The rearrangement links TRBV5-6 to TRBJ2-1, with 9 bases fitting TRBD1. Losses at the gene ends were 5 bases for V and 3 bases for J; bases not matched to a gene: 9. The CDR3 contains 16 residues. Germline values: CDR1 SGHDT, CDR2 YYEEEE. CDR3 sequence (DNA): TGTGCCAGCAGACGATCCCCGACAGGGGGCTACAATGAGCAGTTCTTC. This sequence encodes CASRRSPTGGYNEQFF.

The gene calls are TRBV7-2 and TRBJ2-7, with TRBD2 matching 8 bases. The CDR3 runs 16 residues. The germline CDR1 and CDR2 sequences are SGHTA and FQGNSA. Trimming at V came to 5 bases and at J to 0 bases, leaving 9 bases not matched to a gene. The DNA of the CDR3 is TGTGCCAGCAGCCCACGGGGGGGCTCCAGCTCCTACGAGCAGTACTTC. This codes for CASSPRGGSSSYEQYF.

The CDR3 region has the DNA TGTGCCAGCAGTTACATGGACAGTCTTGAAGCTTTCTTT. Translation: CASSYMDSLEAFF. This chain links TRBV6-6 with TRBJ1-1; possible D gene TRBD1, 6 bases. The ends were cut back, 2 bases at V and 7 bases at J, with 11 bases in the middle. This CDR3 spans 13 amino acids. Germline CDR1 reads MNHNY; CDR2 reads SVGAGI (reference sequence).

The CDR3 reads CASITDRGTEAFF. The CDR3, as DNA: TGTGCCAGCATAACGGACAGGGGCACTGAAGCTTTCTTT. This chain uses TRBV2 with TRBJ1-1; the match to TRBD1 covers 9 bases. V lost 7 bases to trimming and J lost 4 bases; unmatched junction nucleotides: 4. This CDR3 has 13 amino acids. In germline, CDR1 is SNHLY, CDR2 FYNNEI.